This T cell receptor beta chain is drawn from a study of neurological immune-mediated disorders. Germline loops: CDR1 SGHDT, CDR2 YYEEEE. This CDR3 is 16 amino acids long. Trimming at V came to 0 bases and at J to 5 bases, leaving 10 bases not matched to a gene. This clonotype has at least ten counts. TCRdb processed the 5' RACE reads anew with MiXCR; each CDR3 protein has one entry. Of under 30,000 distinct CDR3 sequences in the sample, over 10% were seen once. The rearrangement links TRBV5-6 to TRBJ2-5, with 7 bases aligning to TRBD2. The sample was PBMCs. This receptor was taken from a woman aged 40 to 50 with HTLV-1-associated myelopathy (HAM/TSP). The CDR3 sequence: CASSLGAGSTDETQYF. Written as DNA, the CDR3 is TGTGCCAGCAGCTTGGGAGCGGGGAGTACGGACGAGACCCAGTACTTC.